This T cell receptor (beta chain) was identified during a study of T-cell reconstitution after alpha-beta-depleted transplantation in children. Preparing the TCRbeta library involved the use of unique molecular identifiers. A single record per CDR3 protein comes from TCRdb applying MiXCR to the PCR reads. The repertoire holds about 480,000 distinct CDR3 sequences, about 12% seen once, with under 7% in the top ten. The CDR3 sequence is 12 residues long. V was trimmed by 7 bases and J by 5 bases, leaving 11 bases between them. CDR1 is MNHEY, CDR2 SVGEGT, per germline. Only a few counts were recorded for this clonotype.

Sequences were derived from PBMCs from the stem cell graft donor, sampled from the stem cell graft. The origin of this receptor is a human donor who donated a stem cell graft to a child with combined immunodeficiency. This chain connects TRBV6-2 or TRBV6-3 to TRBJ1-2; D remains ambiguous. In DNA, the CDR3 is TGTGCCAGCACCCATAACCTTTATGGCTACACCTTC. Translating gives CASTHNLYGYTF.